Reported below is one TCR beta chain. This clone's antigen is unknown. It has no much larger one-base neighbor in the sample; base qualities were not kept. TCRbeta CDR3 regions were amplified from genomic DNA using the immunoSEQ Assay, a bias-controlled multiplex PCR. As for the authors' bioinformatics: The number of nucleated cells in each sample was estimated by amplification of reference gene primers within the assay. Sequence reads were collapsed and filtered to measure the absolute abundance of every unique TCRbeta CDR3 rearrangement. Productive Simpson clonality was computed per sample as the square root of Simpson's diversity index over productive rearrangements. As stored in TCRdb, this immuneACCESS dataset retains in-frame rearrangements with V and J assigned. A fraction of the clones does not appear; measured against another copy, unresolved V genes explain less than half of the discrepancy, and the remainder lacks a known reason. V and J calls and clone size are those listed in that table; D and trimming were worked out from the DNA. Within this sample are approximately 310,000 clones, with 87% of them counted one time only. Of the sample, around 7.8% is held by the ten largest clones.

This specimen comes from a study of blood T cell repertoires in COVID-19 (dated by TCRdb to 2020 to 2021). With regard to the full study: Samples from collaborators originated in the United States, Italy and Spain and spanned both the acute and convalescent phases of COVID-19. Deeply sampled blood TCRbeta repertoires from subjects exposed to, actively infected with, or recovered from COVID-19 were included in the dataset. The sample metadata nearly always contained a de-identified subject ID, COVID-19 status, age in years and sex. Samples came from the ongoing ImmuneRACE study (first 160 participants) plus 1,254 subjects from 6 global collaborators. Where available, HLA class I and class II types were obtained from metadata supplied by the sample provider rather than from assay-based typing. The prospective study material was composed of cDNA or gDNA derived from T cells, B-cell-depleted T cells, or PBMCs. The repertoires were released in a freely available public database intended as a resource for research on the immune response to SARS-CoV-2. Study-wide conclusions, independent of this receptor: How much clinical and demographic metadata was included differed by source and by participant, and the metadata was provided uncurated.

Samples from volunteer blood donors who had recovered from COVID-19 were contributed by a second Seattle source. Whole blood was collected in K2EDTA tubes by collaborating institutions according to the institutions' own protocols. For TCRbeta analysis, collaborators shipped samples in one of three forms: frozen whole blood, isolated PBMCs, or DNA extracted from either of those sample types. A distance of 12 bases separates the germline ends of V and J, which lose 7 bases and 4 bases respectively. Including the terminal cysteine and phenylalanine, the CDR3 comprises 13 residues. The read is trimmed to its CDR3 DNA, 39 bases read in frame from base 1.

Recombination linked TRBV12-3 or TRBV12-4 to TRBJ2-3; 5 matching bases give a weak D call of TRBD1. The sequencing input was peripheral blood. This clonotype was obtained from a woman aged 50 to 65 who had recovered from COVID-19. CDR3 loop: CASTTGTPDTQYF. The nucleotide sequence reads as follows: TGTGCCAGCACAACAGGCACACCAGATACGCAGTATTTT.